These 14 T cell receptor beta chains were all obtained from the same sample, sequenced in a study of blood T cell repertoires in COVID-19. Here immunoSEQ multiplex PCR was the method, and the copy in TCRdb shows in-frame clones only, minus some. The sample yields 200,000 to 250,000 clones, about 86% seen once. The material sequenced was peripheral blood. All receptors derive from a woman aged 50 to 60 with COVID-19, enrolled during active disease.

This clone was seen at least ten times. This sequence joins TRBV12-3 or TRBV12-4 and TRBJ2-6, with a weak D call TRBD2 (5 bases). This CDR3 has 13 amino acids. V shed 4 bases and J shed 9 bases, with 10 bases lying between them. The CDR3 is CASSSGNINVLTF. In DNA, the CDR3 is TGTGCCAGCAGTTCCGGGAATATCAACGTCCTGACTTTC.

The chain couples TRBV10-3 to TRBJ1-2; D is perhaps TRBD1 (5 bases). V lost 7 bases and J lost 4, with 22 bases in between. This CDR3 region has 16 residues. CDR1 is ENHRY and CDR2 is SYGVKD in the germline V gene. The CDR3 bases are TGTGCCATCACTACCTCGACAGATACTGGAAGCTATGGCTACACCTTC. It yields the protein CAITTSTDTGSYGYTF.

V usage is TRBV12-5 and J usage is TRBJ2-3; possibly TRBD1 for D (6 bases). Germline CDR1 LGHNT, CDR2 FRNRAP. V dropped 7 bases and J dropped 4 bases, with 15 bases sitting between them. The CDR3 covers 14 residues. The CDR3 bases are TGTGCTAGTGCCACCACAGGGCTCGCAGATACGCAGTATTTT. It encodes CASATTGLADTQYF.

The chain recombines TRBV7-9 with TRBJ1-1, with 8 bases matching TRBD1. CDR1 and CDR2 (germline): SEHNR, FQNEAQ (reference sequence). V dropped 3 bases and J dropped 4; count of bases not matched to a gene: 1. The CDR3 is made up of 13 amino acids. The CDR3 sequence is CASSFTGGTEAFF. CDR3 coding DNA: TGTGCCAGCAGCTTCACAGGGGGCACTGAAGCTTTCTTT.

The rearrangement joins TRBV7-2 to TRBJ2-3; 9 positions agree with TRBD1. The CDR3 runs to 15 residues. Germline values: CDR1 SGHTA, CDR2 FQGNSA. V lost 5 bases and J lost 2; bases outside the gene matches: 5. CDR3 nucleotides: TGTGCCAGCAGCCTGGGACAGGGTTACACAGATACGCAGTATTTT. Amino acid sequence: CASSLGQGYTDTQYF.

A single count supports this clone. The rearrangement joins TRBV27 to TRBJ2-3; 9 bases line up with TRBD1. There are 14 residues in the CDR3. The germline V gene encodes CDR1 MNHEY and CDR2 SMNVEV (reference sequence). With V trimmed by 8 bases and J by 3 bases, 6 bases remained unmatched. The CDR3 DNA reads TGTGCCAGCGGCCTACAGGGGGCAACAGATACGCAGTATTTT. This encodes CASGLQGATDTQYF.

V usage is TRBV11-3 and J usage is TRBJ2-4, with 9 bases identical to TRBD2. The CDR3 consists of 19 residues. Germline loops: CDR1 SGHNT, CDR2 YENEEA. V shed 0 bases and J 7 bases; nucleotides not matched to a gene: 16. The CDR3 loop reads CASSLDPPLAGGLGNIQYF. DNA of the CDR3: TGTGCCAGCAGCTTAGATCCACCTTTGGCGGGGGGGCTTGGGAACATTCAGTACTTC. Full variable domain (missing parts from reference TRBV11-3 and TRBJ2-4): EAGVVQSPRYKIIEKKQPVAFWCNPISGHNTLYWYLQNLGQGPELLIRYENEEAVDDSQLPKDRFSAERLKGVDSTLKIQPAELGDSAVYLCASSLDPPLAGGLGNIQYFGAGTRLSVL.

This clone was observed a handful of times. This chain joins TRBV2 and TRBJ1-2, with unresolved D. This CDR3 has 17 amino acids. From germline, CDR1 is SNHLY and CDR2 FYNNEI. V lost 4 bases and J lost 2, with 20 bases in between. This CDR3 is CASSASTTNDGNYGYTF. The CDR3, as DNA: TGTGCCAGCAGTGCTTCAACTACTAACGACGGGAACTATGGCTACACCTTC.

V gene TRBV5-1 combines with J gene TRBJ2-2; 9 bases align to TRBD1. This CDR3 contains 15 residues. J lost 4 bases, V lost 4 bases, and 5 bases had no gene match. Per germline, CDR1 SGHRS and CDR2 YFSETQ. In nucleotides, the CDR3 is TGCGCCAGCAGCCCGGACAGGGGATCCACCGGGGAGCTGTTTTTT. It translates to CASSPDRGSTGELFF.

The chain uses TRBV13 and TRBJ2-6; D is unclear. The CDR3 is 17 residues long. CDR1 PRHDT and CDR2 FYEKMQ come from the germline V gene (reference sequence). V lost 0 bases and J lost 0, with 9 bases in between. DNA of the CDR3: TGTGCCAGCAGCTTAGGACATCTTTTCTCTGGGGCCAACGTCCTGACTTTC. It yields the protein CASSLGHLFSGANVLTF.

The V call is TRBV5-1, the J call TRBJ1-2; D possibly corresponds to TRBD1 (6 bases). CDR3 length: 14 residues. V was cut by 0 bases and J by 2 bases, with 8 bases left in between. The germline V gene has CDR1 SGHRS and CDR2 YFSETQ. The CDR3 sequence: CASSLVGQNYGYTF. The CDR3 nucleotides read TGCGCCAGCAGCTTGGTCGGACAGAACTATGGCTACACCTTC.

In its sample, this clone was seen once. The chain recombines TRBV10-3 with TRBJ2-5; 10 bases fit TRBD2. Germline V lookup: CDR1 ENHRY, CDR2 SYGVKD. The length of the CDR3 is 14 residues. V gave up 7 bases and J gave up 5 bases; unmatched junction bases: 7. The CDR3 region is CAINSGGNGETQYF. CDR3 DNA sequence: TGTGCCATCAATAGCGGGGGGAACGGGGAGACCCAGTACTTC.

The chain couples TRBV7-9 to TRBJ1-6; 7 bases fit TRBD1. Losses at the gene ends were 1 base for V and 8 bases for J; bases not matched to a gene: 2. The germline gives CDR1 SEHNR, CDR2 FQNEAQ (reference sequence). The CDR3 length is 14 residues. CDR3 sequence (DNA): TGTGCCAGCAGCTTAGGACAGGGCGATTCACCCCTCCACTTT. As protein: CASSLGQGDSPLHF. Complete variable domain (other parts from reference TRBV7-9 and TRBJ1-6): DTGVSQNPRHKITKRGQNVTFRCDPISEHNRLYWYRQTLGQGPEFLTYFQNEAQLEKSRLLSDRFSAERPKGSFSTLEIQRTEQGDSAMYLCASSLGQGDSPLHFGNGTRLTVT.

This chain uses TRBV4-3 with TRBJ2-2; 8 bases agree with TRBD1. Unmatched junction bases numbered 5, after V lost 8 bases and J lost 3 bases. The germline gives CDR1 LGHNA, CDR2 YSLEER. The CDR3 length is 14 residues. For the CDR3, the DNA is TGCGCCAGCGGGACAGGACCCTACACCGGGGAGCTGTTTTTT. Amino acid sequence: CASGTGPYTGELFF.